These T cell receptor beta chains were read from a single sample in a study of cytomegalovirus exposure and HLA in healthy donors. Profiled with immunoSEQ multiplex PCR; TCRdb holds only in-frame clones, not every one. In the table there are around 220,000 clones, 80% to 90% of which are singletons. Sequenced input: PBMCs. Receptors originate from a young woman in good health and CMV-seronegative. Each CDR3 is given with its conserved first and last residue. D genes are given only for firm matches. Size tells how often a clone was seen (once, few, many) or the class of an expanded clone, and some rows leave it out.

length,size,D,J,V,DNA,CDR3
12,.,.,TRBJ2-1,TRBV7-9,TGTGCCAGTTGCGGGTCCTACAATGAGCAGTTCTTC,CASCGSYNEQFF
15,.,.,TRBJ1-5,TRBV28,TGTGCCAGCAGTTTTGAGGGCGGTGGCAATCAGCCCCAGCATTTT,CASSFEGGGNQPQHF
15,.,TRBD2,TRBJ2-3,TRBV6-1,TGTGCCAGCAGGCTGAGCCTAGCGGGAGCGGATACGCAGTATTTT,CASRLSLAGADTQYF
16,.,.,TRBJ2-3,TRBV5-1,TGCGCCAGCAGCTTGGAAGGGGGGGGTCTCACAGATACGCAGTATTTT,CASSLEGGGLTDTQYF
15,.,TRBD1,TRBJ1-5,TRBV27,TGTGCCAGCAGCCGACAGGGGATGAGCAATCAGCCCCAGCATTTT,CASSRQGMSNQPQHF
22,.,TRBD1,TRBJ1-4,TRBV19,TGTGCCAGTAGTATACTAAGAGGGTTCGGGACAGGGGGCCCGGCAACTAATGAAAAACTGTTTTTT,CASSILRGFGTGGPATNEKLFF
16,.,TRBD1,TRBJ2-5,TRBV6-6,TGTGCCAGCAGAACGCCGGGACAGGGGATCGCAGAGACCCAGTACTTC,CASRTPGQGIAETQYF
15,.,.,TRBJ2-1,TRBV5-1,TGCGCCAGCAGCGTCACCCCAGGGGCCTCCAATGAGCAGTTCTTC,CASSVTPGASNEQFF
15,.,.,TRBJ2-5,TRBV4-1,TGCGCCAGCAGCCGGAGTGGTGGATCCCAAGAGACCCAGTACTTC,CASSRSGGSQETQYF
15,.,.,TRBJ1-2,TRBV7-9,TGTGCCAGCAGCCCTCCCGACAGCGATTCCTATGGCTACACCTTC,CASSPPDSDSYGYTF
15,.,.,TRBJ2-7,TRBV6-5,TGTGCCAGCAGTTTAAACGGAGGTTCCCTCTACGAGCAGTACTTC,CASSLNGGSLYEQYF
15,.,TRBD1,TRBJ1-2,TRBV28,TGTGCCAGCAGTTTGGGGACAGGGGGAGGCTATGGCTACACCTTC,CASSLGTGGGYGYTF
16,.,.,TRBJ2-7,TRBV21-1,TGTGCCAGCAGCAAAGAGGATAGCGGGGTAAAAGGCGAGCAGTACTTC,CASSKEDSGVKGEQYF
16,.,TRBD2,TRBJ2-1,TRBV27,TGTGCCAGCAGGACGACTACCGCTAGCGGGAGAAATGAGCAGTTCTTC,CASRTTTASGRNEQFF
15,.,TRBD2,TRBJ2-1,TRBV19,TGTGCCAGTAGTCTAGCGGGAGGCTTAGGCAATGAGCAGTTCTTC,CASSLAGGLGNEQFF
16,.,TRBD1,TRBJ2-2,TRBV6-5,TGTGCCAGCAGTTACGACGACAGGGGGGCGTCCGGGGAGCTGTTTTTT,CASSYDDRGASGELFF
16,.,.,TRBJ1-4,TRBV7-6,TGTGCCAGCAGCTTAGCAGCGGGGGAAGGCGGTGAAAAACTGTTTTTT,CASSLAAGEGGEKLFF
16,.,.,TRBJ1-5,TRBV9,TGTGCCAGCAGACAGGGTCCCGAATATATTAATCAGCCCCAGCATTTT,CASRQGPEYINQPQHF
15,once,TRBD1,TRBJ2-2,TRBV28,TGTGCCAGCAGTTCTTACAGGGGGCGCGGCGGGGAGCTGTTTTTT,CASSSYRGRGGELFF
14,.,.,TRBJ2-3,TRBV27,TGTGCCAGCAGCCGAAAGAGTCTGACAGATACGCAGTATTTT,CASSRKSLTDTQYF
13,.,.,TRBJ2-7,TRBV7-2,TGTGCCAGCAGCTACAGCCGGACCTACGAGCAGTACTTC,CASSYSRTYEQYF
15,.,.,TRBJ1-1,TRBV19,TGTGCCAGTAGTATCGGACATCTCAGCAACACTGAAGCTTTCTTT,CASSIGHLSNTEAFF
12,.,.,TRBJ2-1,TRBV19,TGTGCCAGTAGTAGGAGCGGGCCGGAGCAGTTCTTC,CASSRSGPEQFF
13,few,TRBD1,TRBJ1-1,TRBV28,TGTGCCACAAGACAGGGTCTGAACACTGAAGCTTTCTTT,CATRQGLNTEAFF
16,.,TRBD1,TRBJ2-5,TRBV11-2,TGTGCCAGCAGCTACAGGGGGCTTAGATGGCAAGAGACCCAGTACTTC,CASSYRGLRWQETQYF
19,.,TRBD2,TRBJ2-3,TRBV27,TGTGCCAGCAGTTCCCAGGTGCCAGCGGGAGTTTCCACCACAGATACGCAGTATTTT,CASSSQVPAGVSTTDTQYF
15,.,.,TRBJ2-7,TRBV4-3,TGCGCCAGCAGCCGGTCGGGAGCTACCCACTACGAGCAGTACTTC,CASSRSGATHYEQYF
14,.,TRBD1,TRBJ2-7,TRBV6-1,TGTGCCAGCAGCAACAGGGGGCTGTCCTACGAGCAGTACTTC,CASSNRGLSYEQYF
14,.,.,TRBJ2-3,TRBV11-1,TGTGCCAGCAGCTTACTTCTGAGCACAGATACGCAGTATTTT,CASSLLLSTDTQYF
13,.,.,TRBJ1-2,TRBV9,TGTGCCAGCAGCGTAGAGGGGCTCTATGGCTACACCTTC,CASSVEGLYGYTF
12,once,.,TRBJ2-1,TRBV7-2,TGTGCCAGCAGCCAGAGGTTATATGAGCAGTTCTTC,CASSQRLYEQFF
17,.,TRBD2,TRBJ2-1,TRBV18,TGTGCCAGCTCACCCCCGCTAGCGGGAGGACATAGTAATGAGCAGTTCTTC,CASSPPLAGGHSNEQFF
13,.,.,TRBJ1-5,TRBV28,TGTGCCAGCAGGGCACCTCCGACACAGCCCCAGCATTTT,CASRAPPTQPQHF
18,.,TRBD2,TRBJ2-5,TRBV28,TGTGCCAGCAGTTTTCTCCCGGGACTAGCGGAGGTTGGGGAGACCCAGTACTTC,CASSFLPGLAEVGETQYF
15,once,.,TRBJ2-2,TRBV28,TGTGCCAGCAGTGTACGGGGGACGAACACCGGGGAGCTGTTTTTT,CASSVRGTNTGELFF
18,.,.,TRBJ1-2,TRBV4-3,TGCGCCAGCAGCCAAGATCTGTCGGGGTCCGCGTTGTTTGGTGGCTACACCTTC,CASSQDLSGSALFGGYTF
17,.,.,TRBJ2-1,TRBV11-2,TGTGCCAGCAGCTTTGGGAGAAGGGGGAGTACTGCGAATGAGCAGTTCTTC,CASSFGRRGSTANEQFF
15,.,TRBD2,TRBJ2-3,TRBV4-1,TGCGCCAGCAGCCCGTCGGGACTAGGCACAGATACGCAGTATTTT,CASSPSGLGTDTQYF
16,few,.,TRBJ2-5,TRBV28,TGTGCCAGCAGTGCCCTCCGTCTCCGGGAGAGGATGACCCAGTACTTC,CASSALRLRERMTQYF
13,.,TRBD1,TRBJ1-2,TRBV4-1,TGCGCCAGCAGAAGGACAGGTTCTGATGGCTACACCTTC,CASRRTGSDGYTF
17,.,.,TRBJ2-3,TRBV5-6,TGTGCCAGCAGCTTGGGCGATCGGGGGTCCGGGACAGATACGCAGTATTTT,CASSLGDRGSGTDTQYF
13,.,.,TRBJ1-2,TRBV6-5,TGTGCCAGCAGTTATTCGGGAAACTATGGCTACACCTTC,CASSYSGNYGYTF
17,.,.,TRBJ2-1,TRBV12-5,TGTGCTAGTGGTTTGGTAGTTAGTGGGTCTAGCCACAATGAGCAGTTCTTC,CASGLVVSGSSHNEQFF
17,.,TRBD1,TRBJ2-3,TRBV10-3,TGTGCCATCAGACAATATCCGGGACAGGGAGCCGGAGATACGCAGTATTTT,CAIRQYPGQGAGDTQYF
15,.,TRBD1,TRBJ2-5,TRBV7-8,TGTGCCAGCAGCTTCGAGGGACAGGGTATGGAGACCCAGTACTTC,CASSFEGQGMETQYF
13,once,TRBD1,TRBJ1-1,TRBV30,TGTGCCTGGAGTTCCGACAGGGACACTGAAGCTTTCTTT,CAWSSDRDTEAFF
16,.,.,TRBJ1-1,TRBV18,TGTGCCAGCTCACCACTCAGGGGAGATCAGGTCACTGAAGCTTTCTTT,CASSPLRGDQVTEAFF
14,.,.,TRBJ1-3,TRBV6-5,TGTGCCAGCAGTTATAGCGGGGCTGGAAACACCATATATTTT,CASSYSGAGNTIYF
16,.,.,TRBJ1-1,TRBV2,TGTGCCAGCAGTGATTACGGGGGTCTCATGAACACTGAAGCTTTCTTT,CASSDYGGLMNTEAFF